This paragraph reports one T cell receptor (beta chain). Its antigen is unidentified. The source of the sample is a study of T cell responses to AZD1222 COVID-19 vaccine. Some clones are missing from TCRdb's copy, which holds only in-frame ones; the method was immunoSEQ multiplex PCR. The table includes about 140,000 clones, around 87% detected once. General study results and limits: Breadth and depth of Spike-specific TCRs rose after two AZD1222 doses.

Germline CDR1 and CDR2: LNHDA and SQIVND (reference sequence). V lost 4 bases, J lost 8 bases, and 14 bases lay in between. This CDR3 region has 13 residues. This TCR was sampled from an adult in good health. J is TRBJ1-2 and V is TRBV19, with D hard to call. Sample: peripheral blood, taken on day 0 of AZD1222 vaccination. CDR3: CASSTPDRIGYTF. For the CDR3, the DNA is TGTGCCAGTAGTACCCCGGACCGAATCGGCTACACCTTC. The complete variable domain, with remaining parts taken from reference TRBV19 and TRBJ1-2, reads DGGITQSPKYLFRKEGQNVTLSCEQNLNHDAMYWYRQDPGQGLRLIYYSQIVNDFQKGDIAEGYSVSREKKESFPLTVTSAQKNPTAFYLCASSTPDRIGYTFGSGTRLTVV.